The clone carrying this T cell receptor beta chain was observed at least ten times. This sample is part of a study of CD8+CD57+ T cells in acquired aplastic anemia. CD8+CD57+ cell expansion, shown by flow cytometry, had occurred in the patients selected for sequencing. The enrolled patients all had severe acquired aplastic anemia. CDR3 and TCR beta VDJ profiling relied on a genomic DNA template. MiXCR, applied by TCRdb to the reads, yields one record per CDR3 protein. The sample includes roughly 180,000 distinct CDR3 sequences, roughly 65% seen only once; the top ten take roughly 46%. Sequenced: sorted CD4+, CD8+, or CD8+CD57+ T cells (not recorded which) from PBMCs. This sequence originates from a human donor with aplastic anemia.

The CDR3 region is CASSYRDREGDGYTF. CDR3 in DNA: TGTGCCAGCAGTTACCGCGACAGGGAAGGGGATGGCTACACCTTC. The chain joins TRBV6-6 to TRBJ1-2; 7 bases map to TRBD1. The CDR3 consists of 15 residues. Germline loops: CDR1 MNHNY, CDR2 SVGAGI (reference sequence). J was trimmed by 6 bases and V by 2 bases; bases with no gene match: 9.